The clone carrying this TCR beta chain was seen only once. Its antigen is not identified. This entry comes from a study of a mutant IDH1 vaccine in newly diagnosed glioma. Indicated time point: week 47, end of study. Topical imiquimod was applied with each vaccine dose, which held 300 ug of mutant IDH1 20-mer peptide. During weeks 1, 3, 5, 7, 11, 15, 19 and 23, patients received eight vaccinations. Profiled with immunoSEQ multiplex PCR; TCRdb holds only in-frame clones, not every one. The sample carries about 94,000 clones, roughly 91% recorded once. The sequence derives from a woman between 45 and 60 years old with glioma. The material sequenced was PBMCs, taken from a glioma patient whose treatment included an IDH1 peptide vaccine.

CDR3 nucleotide sequence: TGTGCCAGCAGTGGTGACGCGTACGAGCAGTACTTC. Translating it yields CASSGDAYEQYF. The genes are TRBV2 and TRBJ2-7; the D is unclear. Trimming cost V 4 bases and J 4 bases, with 8 bases left between them. The CDR3 is 12 residues long. Germline CDR1 and CDR2: SNHLY and FYNNEI.